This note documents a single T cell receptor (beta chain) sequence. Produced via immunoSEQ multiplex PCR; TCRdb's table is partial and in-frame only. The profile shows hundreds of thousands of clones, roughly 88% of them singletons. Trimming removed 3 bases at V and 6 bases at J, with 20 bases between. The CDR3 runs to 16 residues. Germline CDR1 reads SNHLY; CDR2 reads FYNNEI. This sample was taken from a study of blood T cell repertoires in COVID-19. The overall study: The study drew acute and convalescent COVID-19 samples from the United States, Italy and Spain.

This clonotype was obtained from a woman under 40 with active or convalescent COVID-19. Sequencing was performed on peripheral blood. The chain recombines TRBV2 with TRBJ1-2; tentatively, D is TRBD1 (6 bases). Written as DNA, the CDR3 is TGTGCCAGCAGTGACGTACTCCCCAGCAGGGGTAATGGCTACACCTTC. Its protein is CASSDVLPSRGNGYTF.